The next 16 T cell receptor beta chains were all read from a single sample in a study of blood T cell repertoires in COVID-19. Libraries were prepared by immunoSEQ multiplex PCR; TCRdb keeps only in-frame clonotypes and omits some of them. The table lists about 69,000 clones, approximately 78% of them singletons. What was sequenced was peripheral blood. The receptors originated from a human donor in a cohort sampled during active COVID-19.

DNA for the CDR3: TGTGCCAGCAGGCCCATGGGGAGTTCCTACAATGAGCAGTTCTTC. It translates to CASRPMGSSYNEQFF. The rearrangement joins TRBV2 to TRBJ2-1; D is possibly TRBD2 (5 bases). The CDR3 consists of 15 residues. V shed 6 bases and J shed 1 base, with 13 bases lying between them. CDR1 is SNHLY, CDR2 FYNNEI, per germline.

This sequence joins TRBV5-1 and TRBJ2-7; the match to TRBD1 covers 9 bases. V shed 7 bases and J 3 bases; nucleotides not matched to a gene: 5. CDR1 SGHRS and CDR2 YFSETQ come from the germline V gene. The CDR3 loop spans 13 amino acids. CDR3 coding DNA: TGCGCCAGCCGCGGGACAGGGCTCTACGAGCAGTACTTC. Residues: CASRGTGLYEQYF.

The genes are TRBV7-2 and TRBJ2-5, with D maybe TRBD2 (5 bases). Between the trimmed V and J ends, which lost 4 bases and 1 base, there was a span of 13 bases. The germline gives CDR1 SGHTA, CDR2 FQGNSA. The CDR3 sequence is 15 residues long. CDR3 sequence reads: CASSSRAQIQETQYF. The CDR3 nucleotides read TGTGCCAGCAGCTCGAGGGCCCAGATCCAAGAGACCCAGTACTTC.

The gene calls are TRBV5-4 and TRBJ2-5, with TRBD2 identical over 12 bases. The CDR3 length is 18 residues. J gave up 2 bases and V 6 bases, and 14 bases lay outside the gene matches. CDR1 and CDR2 (germline): SGHNT, YYREEE (reference sequence). The CDR3 DNA is TGTGCCAGCATCACACGGAGGGCTAGCGGGGGGGTACAAGAGACCCAGTACTTC. Protein product: CASITRRASGGVQETQYF. The variable domain in full, with the rest retrieved from reference TRBV5-4 and TRBJ2-5, is ETGVTQSPTHLIKTRGQQVTLRCSSQSGHNTVSWYQQALGQGPQFIFQYYREEENGRGNFPPRFSGLQFPNYSSELNVNALELDDSALYLCASITRRASGGVQETQYFGPGTRLLVL.

This chain connects TRBV4-1 to TRBJ2-7, with 7 nucleotides matching TRBD2. Germline loops: CDR1 MGHRA, CDR2 YSYEKL. The CDR3 is 15 amino acids. J gave up 0 bases and V 1 base, and 3 bases lay outside the gene matches. CDR3 sequence: CASSQGGGFSYEQYF. The CDR3 nucleotides are TGCGCCAGCAGCCAAGGGGGGGGGTTCTCCTACGAGCAGTACTTC.

This clone was seen only a few times. The rearrangement uses TRBV2 and TRBJ1-2; 7 nucleotides agree with TRBD1. The CDR3 is made up of 14 amino acids. Germline assignment: CDR1 SNHLY and CDR2 FYNNEI. V gave up 7 bases and J gave up 0 bases; unmatched junction bases: 5. CDR3 coding DNA: TGTGCCAGCACCCAAGACAGGGCTAACTATGGCTACACCTTC. Residues: CASTQDRANYGYTF.

This clone occurred a few times. J is TRBJ2-1 and V is TRBV2; TRBD1 matches 10 bases. The CDR3 spans 13 residues. With 6 bases clipped from V and 6 bases from J, the junction kept 2 bases outside the gene matches. Per germline, CDR1 SNHLY and CDR2 FYNNEI. CDR3 in amino acids: CASSRDRGNEQFF. The CDR3 DNA reads TGTGCCAGCAGCCGGGACAGGGGCAATGAGCAGTTCTTC.

The chain uses TRBV30 and TRBJ1-2; 10 bases agree with TRBD1. Germline assignment: CDR1 GTSNPN and CDR2 SVGIG (reference sequence). The CDR3 spans 14 residues. The junction had 6 bases not matched to a gene; V was cut back by 2 bases and J by 6 bases. The CDR3 loop reads CAWSWGQGSNGYTF. The CDR3 bases are TGTGCCTGGAGTTGGGGACAGGGGAGCAATGGCTACACCTTC.

J is TRBJ2-2 and V is TRBV30; 8 positions match TRBD2. This CDR3 comprises 13 residues. Germline V CDR1 and CDR2: GTSNPN, SVGIG (reference sequence). The J segment lost 8 bases and the V segment lost 5 bases, leaving 7 bases of the junction unmatched. CDR3 region: CAWSRGAGGELFF. CDR3 in DNA: TGTGCCTGGTCGCGGGGGGCGGGAGGGGAGCTGTTTTTT.

The chain has TRBV5-4 and TRBJ2-3; 12 bases are shared with TRBD2. Germline CDR1 reads SGHNT; CDR2 reads YYREEE (reference sequence). The CDR3 spans 18 residues. After removal of 4 bases from V and 4 bases from J, the junction contained 13 bases not matched to a gene. CDR3 nucleotide sequence: TGTGCCAGCAGCCAGCCTAGCGGGGGGGCCCGGGGATCAGATACGCAGTATTTT. Protein sequence: CASSQPSGGARGSDTQYF.

V gene TRBV15 combines with J gene TRBJ2-3; a weak D match, TRBD1 (6 bases). Germline V gives CDR1 LNHNV, CDR2 YYDKDF (reference sequence). Trimming stripped 0 bases from V and 2 bases from J, with 12 bases between. The CDR3 spans 16 residues. CDR3 DNA: TGTGCCACCAGCAGAGATCAGGGGACCACCACAGATACGCAGTATTTT. As protein: CATSRDQGTTTDTQYF.

The gene calls are TRBV12-3 or TRBV12-4 and TRBJ1-1; D not certain. The CDR3 is 12 amino acids. Trimming left V 4 bases short and J 5 bases short, with 8 bases between. CDR3 coding DNA: TGTGCCAGCAGTTCGTGGAGAACTGAAGCTTTCTTT. Protein: CASSSWRTEAFF.

The gene calls are TRBV10-3 and TRBJ1-1; 8 bases map to TRBD1. Trimming at V came to 6 bases and at J to 3 bases, leaving 6 bases not matched to a gene. The CDR3 sequence is 14 residues long. In germline, CDR1 is ENHRY, CDR2 SYGVKD. CDR3 protein: CAIRTGEEDTEAFF. The CDR3 bases are TGTGCCATCAGGACAGGGGAAGAGGACACTGAAGCTTTCTTT.

This rearrangement joins TRBV3-1 (or the pseudogene TRBV3-2) to TRBJ1-2; no definite D call. Per the germline V gene, CDR1 is LGHDT and CDR2 is YNNKEL (reference sequence). The V gene lost 4 bases and the J gene lost 2 bases, with 8 bases spanning the gap. The CDR3 runs 13 residues. As DNA, the CDR3 is TGTGCCAGCAGCCCCGAGTCCAACTATGGCTACACCTTC. It encodes CASSPESNYGYTF.

CDR3 DNA sequence: TGTGCCAGCAGTTTGTTTAGAGATGAGCAGTTCTTC. It yields the protein CASSLFRDEQFF. The chain is built from TRBV12-3 or TRBV12-4 and TRBJ2-1; D is ambiguous. The CDR3 contains 12 residues. V dropped 3 bases and J dropped 8 bases, with 8 bases sitting between them.

The chain carries TRBV13 and TRBJ1-1, with TRBD1 matching over 9 bases. Germline CDR1 is PRHDT and CDR2 is FYEKMQ (reference sequence). Losses at the gene ends were 4 bases for V and 0 bases for J; bases not matched to a gene: 3. The CDR3 runs 15 residues. The CDR3 loop is CASSSGDRVNTEAFF. Here the CDR3 DNA reads TGTGCCAGCAGCTCAGGGGACAGGGTGAACACTGAAGCTTTCTTT.